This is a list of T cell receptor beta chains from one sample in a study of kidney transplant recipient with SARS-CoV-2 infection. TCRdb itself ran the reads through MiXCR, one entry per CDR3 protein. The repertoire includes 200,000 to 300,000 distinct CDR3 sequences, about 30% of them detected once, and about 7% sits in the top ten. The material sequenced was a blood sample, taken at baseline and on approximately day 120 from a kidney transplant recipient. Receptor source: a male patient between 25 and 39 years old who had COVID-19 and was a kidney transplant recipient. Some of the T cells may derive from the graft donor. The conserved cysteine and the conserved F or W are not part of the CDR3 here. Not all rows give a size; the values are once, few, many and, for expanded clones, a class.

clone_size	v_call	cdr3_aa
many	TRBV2	ASSVLDRGFYEQY
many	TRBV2	ASSVLAVNTDTQY
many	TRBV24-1	ATSDLDRQF
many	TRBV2	ASSDLGQGNQPQH
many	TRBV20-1	SAPGTESYEQY
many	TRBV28	GSARNDSRKTYGYT
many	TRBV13	ASSSKQGRSYNEQF
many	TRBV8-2	GSIRSDSRKTYGYT
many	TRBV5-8	ASWPTHPRKTYGYT
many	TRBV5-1	ASSDIAGVPQETQY
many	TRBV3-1	ASSGKIPISFSETQY
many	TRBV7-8	ASSGTSGSWYNEQF
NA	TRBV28	ASSLMTPSTDTQY
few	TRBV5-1	ASSFTDRTYGYT
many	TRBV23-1	ASSGIGLRRKTYGYT
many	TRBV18	ASSPPEDYEQY
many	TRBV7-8	ASTYLQGREGQPQH
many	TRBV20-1	SASYALEETQY
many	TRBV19	ASSTPGSINEQF
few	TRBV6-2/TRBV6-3	ASSGVVCIGKTYGYT
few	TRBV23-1	ASSQSSAGERY
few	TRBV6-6	ASSRCVGGKKTYGYT
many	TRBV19	ASSRGLAGSYEQY
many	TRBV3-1	ASSNLCPISFSETQY
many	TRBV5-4	ASVLHVPGKTYGYT
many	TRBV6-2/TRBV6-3	ASSYRFDGQQETQY
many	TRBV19	ASSIVATNTEAF
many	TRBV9	ASSVEPSGYNEQF
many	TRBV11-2	ASSACITSRKTYGYT
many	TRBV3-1	ASSQARPISIRTEAF
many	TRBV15	ATSRDFSRLY
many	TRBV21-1	ASSSVVATVMQDTQY
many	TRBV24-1	ATSDAYPGELF
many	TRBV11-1	ASSKGHKAGKTYGYT
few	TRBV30	AWRAGGYNEQF
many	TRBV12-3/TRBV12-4	ASSPSYSFRKTYGYT
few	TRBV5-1	ASSVGDRGSYNEQF
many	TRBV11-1	ASSLVVVAGDNEQF
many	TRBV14	ASSQEGTSGNTIY
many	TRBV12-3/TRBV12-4	ASSRDRGPDTQY
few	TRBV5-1	ASSLGLAEYNEQF
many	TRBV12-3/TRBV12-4	ASSFSPSQGIKKLF
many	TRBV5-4	ASVCSVPGKTYGYT
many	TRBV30	AWSRVGYT
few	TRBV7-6	ASSPGGGRGEKLF
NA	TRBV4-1	ASSQENRDFHGYT
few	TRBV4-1	ASSRGGGQETQY
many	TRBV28	ASSIEGTNTEAF
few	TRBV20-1	SARPMPPKAQY